This T cell receptor (beta chain) is drawn from a study of Tregs in tolerant kidney transplant recipients. Findings of the study overall: Changing PCR primers prevented nucleotide comparison between some patients' samples. Few patients were studied, so findings need validation in larger groups.

The protocol was immunoSEQ multiplex PCR, while the TCRdb copy is restricted to in-frame clones and leaves out a portion. The sample holds more than 90,000 clones; 93% are singletons and the top ten take about 1.5%. V lost 0 bases and J lost 7, with 14 bases in between. The CDR3 consists of 15 residues. Looked up from germline, CDR1 is SGDLS and CDR2 is YYNGEE. Concerning this clone: Its target is unknown.

Recipients received nonmyeloablative bone marrow transplants from related graft donors, with transient mixed chimerism. Unstimulated Tregs (CD4+CD25+CD127-) and CD4+CD25- non-Tregs were sorted from PBMCs. This TCR derives from a human patient who received a combined kidney and bone marrow transplant. Some T cells may originate from the graft donor. The sequencing here drew on CD4+ T cells from blood (PBMCs), taken 12 months after the transplant. The chain links TRBV9 to TRBJ1-3; a possible D gene is TRBD1 (5 bases). CDR3 protein: CASSVGQLGLNTIYF. CDR3 DNA: TGTGCCAGCAGCGTAGGACAGTTGGGATTGAACACCATATATTTT.